The source of this TCR beta chain is a study of blood T cell repertoires in COVID-19. Study overall: Sources were T cells, B-cell-depleted T cells, or PBMCs; the material itself was cDNA or gDNA.

In the original analysis: Reference gene primer amplification gave estimated nucleated cell counts. Generated by immunoSEQ multiplex PCR, the TCRdb table keeps only in-frame clones and is missing some. V and J calls and clone size are given by that table; D and trimming were obtained from the DNA. The repertoire holds about 180,000 clones, approximately 86% seen once, with roughly 0.57% in the top ten. Germline values: CDR1 MNHEY, CDR2 SMNVEV (reference sequence). The CDR3 is 15 residues long. J lost 1 base, V lost 4 bases, and 0 bases had no gene match. This clonotype was sampled from a man aged 60 to 75 with COVID-19, enrolled during active disease. The sequenced sample consisted of peripheral blood. This chain uses TRBV27 with TRBJ2-6; TRBD2 matches 8 bases. Written as DNA, the CDR3 is TGTGCCAGCAGTTCGGGGGGGTCTGGGGCCAACGTCCTGACTTTC. Amino acids: CASSSGGSGANVLTF.